The TCR beta chain under discussion was sequenced for a study of cytomegalovirus exposure and HLA in healthy donors (dated 2017 in TCRdb). About the full investigation: According to an earlier analysis of 587 of the donors, some 170 million T cells yielded approximately 120 million unique TCR beta sequences and about 300 Gb of sequence data. Roughly 310 gigabases of sequencing data and roughly 90 million unique TCR sequences were included in an early release covering roughly 700 HLA-typed donors. Of the 300 to 500 genotyped donors, 65% to 90% were placed in the genetic ancestry cluster associated with self-reported Caucasian donors. The study was designed to test whether signatures of past pathogen exposure could be identified by cataloging public T cell receptors. The study used immunosequencing to profile the T cell repertoires of some 600 subjects and linked those repertoires to cytomegalovirus serostatus. In addition to the first cohort of approximately 650 subjects, a separate validation cohort of approximately 110 different subjects was used. The study combined high-throughput TCR immunosequencing, statistical association of individual TCRs with disease status, and machine learning to predict cytomegalovirus infection status. A later analysis re-examined previously published TCR beta repertoires from 500 to 700 donors and added high-resolution HLA genotyping to investigate patterns of TCR occurrence. In the later analysis, no new phenotypic data were used to find candidate immune exposures; instead, reliance was placed on TCR beta sequences and their occurrence across donors. In an earlier analysis of roughly 540 of the donors, high-throughput TCR beta sequencing was used to judge whether each TCR beta V gene segment behaved as functional or pseudogenic. Alongside the repertoire data, information on donor age, sex, ethnicity and CMV serostatus was compiled. A later genetic analysis took genome-wide SNP genotypes for about 55% of the 666 donors and used that subset as a discovery cohort. All discovery cohort repertoires had been generated on a single sequencing platform. HLA typing covered class I and class II loci at four-digit resolution. Typing coverage differed by locus: A, B, C, DRB1 and DQB1 were typed in roughly 620-630 donors, DQA1 in 500 to 550, DPA1 in 600 to 610, and DPB1 in roughly 470. Because of strong linkage in the cohort, 5 or 6 DR-DQ haplotypes were treated as single units for association and clustering. On average, roughly 240,000 unique TCR beta nucleotide sequences were sequenced per donor among roughly 430 genotyped donors of the cohort, with about 17% of those sequences being non-productive. Broader findings and caveats from the paper: Only TCR beta chains were sequenced in this cohort, and the absence of alpha or paired-chain data limited detectable features. HLA typing was unavailable for some donors at each locus, so association tests used only the typed subset. Cytomegalovirus status was reported to be diagnosed by the classifier with high specificity and sensitivity in both the original and validation cohorts. According to a later analysis, TCR association rates differed among HLA loci, with DRB1 alleles showing the most associated TCRs and HLA-C alleles showing the fewest. According to a later analysis, most CMV-associated TCR beta chains appeared to be HLA-restricted, and the HLA associations seemed to be driven largely by CMV exposure. The earlier analysis of 587 of the donors excluded approximately 15 rarely observed V segments, including chromosome 9 orphons, because counts were too low. Immune exposure information for the cohort was limited to CMV serostatus. The sequencing pipeline was judged likely to have produced a cluster of highly shared sequence variants as a technical artifact. At a false discovery rate of 0.05, a later analysis linked 16,951 TCR beta sequences to specific HLA alleles. Because the 87-base-pair reads could not distinguish some IMGT-functional V segments, including TRBV6-2 and TRBV6-3, those segments were excluded. A further reported finding was that TCR beta sequences accurately predicted the HLA-A and HLA-B alleles for most subjects in the first cohort. Assigning TCR associations to individual alleles was difficult when HLA alleles, especially DR and DQ, strongly co-occurred. Roughly uniform sequencing depth across donors was assumed in presence/absence analyses, although this assumption may not hold. Most TCR sequences were observed very rarely across donors, whereas some public TCRs were present in many individuals. According to the authors, the approach could potentially be generalized to other disease states and immunological phenotypes. A later analysis found that HLA-associated TCR beta chains were more clonally expanded and had lower generation probabilities than equally common non-associated chains. According to a later analysis, parvovirus B19, influenza, CMV and Epstein-Barr virus appeared linked to several top co-occurrence clusters. The study gave a list of about 160 TCR beta chains associated with cytomegalovirus. In vitro tests confirmed that three of the cytomegalovirus-associated TCR beta chains recognize cytomegalovirus antigens. In a later genetic analysis, fewer N-insertions in productive TCRs were reported among donors in an Asian-associated ancestry cluster than the 666-donor mean. An earlier analysis of approximately 500 of the donors showed that most TCR beta V segments appeared in productive rearrangements either about 90% or about 30% of the time, which broadly matched IMGT annotations. An association between a missense DCLRE1C variant and V-gene and J-gene trimming of TCR beta chains was found in a later genetic analysis and replicated in an independent cohort. Linkage disequilibrium might explain the correlated functional status among segregating V segments, but an unknown experimental factor could not be ruled out.

The cohort comprised 550 to 700 healthy bone marrow donors. All cohort members were sampled while nominally healthy, although unrecorded immune exposures were likely present. The donor tested CMV seronegative, placing the donor among the approximately 360 seronegative members of the cohort. Every donor gave a peripheral blood sample, and the peripheral blood mononuclear cells from that sample were used for TCR beta sequencing. The Qiagen DNeasy Blood Extraction Kit was used to extract genomic DNA from the blood cell samples. As regards this clone: The specificity of this receptor is unknown. Per-base qualities were not stored, and no clone one base away is much larger.

There are 15 amino acids in the CDR3, from cysteine to phenylalanine inclusive. Solely the CDR3 DNA is kept, with 45 bases framed from the first base. Trimming at the junction amounts to 0 bases on V and 4 bases on J, and the germline ends lie 12 bases apart. Receptor libraries were prepared by the immunoSEQ multiplex PCR assay. For the multiplex PCR, a mixture combining 60 forward primers for TCR Vbeta segments and 13 reverse primers for TCR Jbeta segments was used. The CDR3 region of rearranged TCR beta genes was amplified from genomic DNA by a multiplex PCR assay. On the Illumina HiSeq System, the amplified TCR beta libraries were sequenced as 87-base-pair reads. As for the original processing: A later analysis tallied tens of millions of unique TCR beta chains across the 666 repertoires, and around 12 million of those chains were shared by two or more donors. To remove PCR and sequencing errors, raw reads were error-corrected and collapsed into unique sequences using a nearest-neighbor algorithm that merged closely related sequences. Alignment of CDR3 sequences to IMGT reference sequences was used to assign V, D and J gene segments. For a sequence to be retained, a match of at least six nucleotides was required to both a V gene segment and a J gene segment. A rearrangement counted as productive if the CDR3 had no stop codons and remained in frame with V and J, and every other rearrangement counted as non-productive. CDR3 was defined by IMGT convention, running from the second conserved V-encoded cysteine to the conserved J-encoded phenylalanine. The earlier analysis of about 530 of the donors excluded any sequence lacking an unambiguous match to a single V gene segment. An earlier analysis of 587 of the donors called V segments functional above 56.7% productive rearrangements and segregating when the between-donor standard deviation exceeded 5%. A statistical classification framework was developed to diagnose cytomegalovirus status using the catalog of TCR beta chain sequences. In a later analysis, V and J genes were assigned by comparing TCR nucleotide sequences against IMGT/GENE-DB human TR gene sequences. A later analysis assigned CDR3 sequences and most-parsimonious VDJ recombination scenarios with the TCRdist pipeline. In a later analysis, each TCR beta chain was defined by its CDR3 amino acid sequence together with its V-gene family, and reads without a unique V-gene family were excluded. In a later analysis, 500 to 700 highly shared, low-generation-probability nucleotide sequences were removed to address suspected cross-contamination and a sequencing artifact. For each public chain, a later analysis derived a clonal expansion index from normalized ranks of inferred template counts within each repertoire. In a later analysis, generation probabilities were computed with a VDJ recombination model fitted to out-of-frame rearrangements, and the resulting probabilities were checked against IGoR. A later analysis scored TCR-TCR, TCR-HLA and TCR-CMV co-occurrence with hypergeometric tests, applying a repertoire-size bias correction to TCR pairs. A later analysis estimated false discovery rates by permuting HLA or CMV assignments 20 times. In a later analysis, co-occurring TCRs were grouped using DBSCAN, with TCRdist sequence similarity added in when clustering inside HLA-allele-positive subsets. Repertoires with fewer than 30,000 or more than 120,000 public chains were left out of co-occurrence clustering, as were about 5 repertoires with anomalous nucleotide sharing. The clones in this table, taken by TCRdb from immuneACCESS, are in-frame only. Not every clone is retained; where verified, under half of the shortfall comes from an unresolved V gene, and the cause of the rest is unknown. The V and J calls and clone size were taken over from that table, and D and trimming were inferred from the DNA. A total of under 150,000 clones appear in this sample, about 75% of them only once. The top ten constitute 3.9% of the sample.

This receptor was taken from a man younger than 30 in good health and CMV-seronegative. Sequenced sample: PBMCs. Recombination joined TRBV23-1 with TRBJ1-1, with the identity of the D gene unclear. TRBV23-1 is annotated as an ORF whose role is uncertain. At the DNA level, the sequence is TGCGCCAGCAGTCAATCACAGCCCATGTCCACTGAAGCTTTCTTT. It translates to CASSQSQPMSTEAFF.